Shown below are 30 T cell receptor beta chains from a single sample sequenced in a study of Tregs in tolerant kidney transplant recipients. Libraries were prepared by immunoSEQ multiplex PCR; TCRdb keeps only in-frame clonotypes and omits some of them. The sample consists of some 80,000 clones, roughly 98% of them appearing once. The sequencing used CD4+ T cells from blood, collected before the transplant. The receptors come from a human donor who received a combined kidney and bone marrow transplant.

This clone was detected a few times. V is TRBV18 and J is TRBJ1-1; TRBD1 aligns across 7 bases. CDR3 length: 13 residues. Germline CDR1 reads KGHSH; CDR2 reads LQKENI. J lost 7 bases, V lost 5 bases, and 7 bases had no gene match. Here the CDR3 reads CASSLQGSGEAFF. The DNA for the CDR3 is TGTGCCAGCTCATTACAGGGGAGCGGTGAAGCTTTCTTT. Looking up the rest from reference TRBV18 and TRBJ1-1 gives the full variable domain: NAGVMQNPRHLVRRRGQEARLRCSPMKGHSHVYWYRQLPEEGLKFMVYLQKENIIDESGMPKERFSAEFPKEGPSILRIQQVVRGDSAAYFCASSLQGSGEAFFGQGTRLTVV.

This chain joins TRBV5-1 and TRBJ2-3; 7 bases fit TRBD2. V was pared by 9 bases and J by 0 bases, with 7 bases of the junction left unmatched. The CDR3 consists of 14 residues. From germline, CDR1 is SGHRS and CDR2 YFSETQ. The CDR3 nucleotides read TGCGCCACCACTGACGGGGGGAGCACAGATACGCAGTATTTT. Protein: CATTDGGSTDTQYF. The variable domain in full, completed from reference TRBV5-1 and TRBJ2-3, reads KAGVTQTPRYLIKTRGQQVTLSCSPISGHRSVSWYQQTPGQGLQFLFEYFSETQRNKGNFPGRFSGRQFSNSRSEMNVSTLELGDSALYLCATTDGGSTDTQYFGPGTRLTVL.

The rearrangement joins TRBV6-1 to TRBJ1-1, with 7 bases fitting TRBD1. Germline values: CDR1 MNHNS, CDR2 SASEGT. V lost 2 bases and J lost 6; bases outside the gene matches: 9. The CDR3 extends over 15 amino acids. The CDR3 nucleotides read TGTGCCAGCAGTGAAATAAGATCGCAGGGGGCTGAAGCTTTCTTT. Protein: CASSEIRSQGAEAFF.

V gene TRBV20-1 combines with J gene TRBJ2-5; no definite D call. This CDR3 has 11 residues. Germline CDR1 and CDR2: DFQATT and SNEGSKA (reference sequence). V was shortened by 6 bases and J by 4 bases, with 9 bases between the two germline ends. Here the CDR3 DNA reads TGCAGTGCCCTCAGCGCAGAGACCCAGTACTTC. Translated: CSALSAETQYF.

This chain uses TRBV30 with TRBJ1-6, with 8 bases aligning to TRBD1. The CDR3 is made up of 12 amino acids. Germline V gene lookup returns CDR1 GTSNPN and CDR2 SVGIG (reference sequence). V shed 2 bases, J shed 15 bases, and the junction held 6 bases outside the gene matches. The CDR3 sequence: CAWSNRGEVLHF. The CDR3 DNA sequence: TGTGCCTGGAGTAACAGGGGGGAAGTCCTCCACTTT.

The chain links TRBV5-1 to TRBJ2-7, with 8 bases lining up with TRBD1. Germline CDR1 SGHRS, CDR2 YFSETQ. There are 16 residues in the CDR3. V trimming: 4 bases; J trimming: 6 bases; junction bases outside the gene matches: 15. In DNA, the CDR3 is TGCGCCAGCAGCCTGGTCCCGGGACAGGAAGTCGTCGAGCAGTACTTC. Protein product: CASSLVPGQEVVEQYF.

The chain carries TRBV7-9 and TRBJ2-7; D might be TRBD1 (5 bases). This CDR3 contains 17 residues. Trimming stripped 5 bases from V and 1 base from J, with 21 bases between. Germline-derived CDR1 and CDR2 are SEHNR and FQNEAQ (reference sequence). CDR3 sequence: CASSAGSGYRSSYEQYF. DNA of the CDR3: TGTGCCAGCAGCGCCGGCTCCGGGTACAGGTCTTCCTACGAGCAGTACTTC.

This chain links TRBV18 with TRBJ2-6, with 9 bases fitting TRBD1. Looked up from germline, CDR1 is KGHSH and CDR2 is LQKENI. V shed 4 bases and J 1 base; nucleotides not matched to a gene: 5. This CDR3 has 17 residues. CDR3 residues: CASSLGQGSSGANVLTF. CDR3 coding DNA: TGTGCCAGCTCACTCGGACAGGGGTCTTCTGGGGCCAACGTCCTGACTTTC.

The V gene is TRBV7-2, the J gene TRBJ2-3; 14 positions agree with TRBD2. Germline CDR1 SGHTA, CDR2 FQGNSA. The CDR3 covers 14 residues. J lost 11 bases, V lost 6 bases, and 7 bases had no gene match. As DNA, the CDR3 is TGTGCCAGCAGTTTCACCGGGACTAGCGGGGGGCAGTATTTT. Protein: CASSFTGTSGGQYF.

This chain uses TRBV7-9 with TRBJ2-3; 9 nucleotides match TRBD2. Trimming at V came to 1 base and at J to 1 base, leaving 3 bases not matched to a gene. The CDR3 contains 16 residues. Germline CDR1 reads SEHNR; CDR2 reads FQNEAQ (reference sequence). The CDR3 spells CASSLVLAGRTDTQYF. The CDR3 DNA is TGTGCCAGCAGCTTAGTACTAGCGGGTCGCACAGATACGCAGTATTTT.

The rearrangement uses TRBV7-3 and TRBJ2-2; 10 bases fit TRBD2. From germline, CDR1 is SGHTA and CDR2 FQGTGA. This CDR3 contains 18 residues. The J segment lost 1 base and the V segment lost 4 bases, leaving 9 bases of the junction unmatched. The CDR3 region is CASSSTVWTSGNTGELFF. The CDR3 bases are TGTGCCAGCAGCTCCACAGTATGGACTAGCGGGAACACCGGGGAGCTGTTTTTT.

The V gene is TRBV2, the J gene TRBJ2-7; 8 bases line up with TRBD1. V shed 6 bases and J 4 bases; nucleotides not matched to a gene: 5. From germline, CDR1 is SNHLY and CDR2 FYNNEI. CDR3 length equals 13 residues. CDR3 in amino acids: CASRRTGNYEQYF. As DNA, the CDR3 is TGTGCCAGCAGACGGACAGGGAATTACGAGCAGTACTTC. The full variable domain, completed using reference TRBV2 and TRBJ2-7, is EPEVTQTPSHQVTQMGQEVILRCVPISNHLYFYWYRQILGQKVEFLVSFYNNEISEKSEIFDDQFSVERPDGSNFTLKIRSTKLEDSAMYFCASRRTGNYEQYFGPGTRLTVT.

The chain couples TRBV18 to TRBJ2-1; 7 bases fit TRBD2. V dropped 3 bases and J dropped 1; count of bases not matched to a gene: 9. CDR1 and CDR2 (germline): KGHSH, LQKENI. The CDR3 is 17 amino acids. This chain's CDR3 is CASSPPGGRVSYNEQFF. The CDR3 nucleotides are TGTGCCAGCTCACCCCCCGGCGGGAGAGTATCCTACAATGAGCAGTTCTTC.

In its sample, this clone was seen once. V usage is TRBV4-2 and J usage is TRBJ2-5; maybe TRBD2 (5 bases). The CDR3 spans 15 residues. V lost 4 bases and J 3 bases, leaving 15 bases between the germline ends. CDR1 is LGHNA and CDR2 is YNFKEQ in the germline V gene. CDR3 nucleotides: TGTGCCAGCAGCCGGGTCGGCGACGGGGAAGAGACCCAGTACTTC. It yields the protein CASSRVGDGEETQYF.

The table lists this clone with a few counts. This rearrangement joins TRBV2 to TRBJ2-2; D is uncertain. V was pared by 5 bases and J by 4 bases, with 14 bases between. The length of the CDR3 is 15 residues. CDR1 is SNHLY and CDR2 is FYNNEI in the germline V gene. CDR3 bases: TGTGCCAGCAGTCTGGGCTCTGTCGGCACCGGGGAGCTGTTTTTT. This translates into CASSLGSVGTGELFF.

The chain couples TRBV7-2 to TRBJ2-4, with no clear D. The V and J ends lost 1 base and 2 bases respectively, with 9 bases between them. The CDR3 runs 15 residues. In germline, CDR1 is SGHTA, CDR2 FQGNSA. CDR3 nucleotide sequence: TGTGCCAGCAGCTTAGAAGGCAGGTCCAAAAACATTCAGTACTTC. It translates to CASSLEGRSKNIQYF.

This chain links TRBV21-1 with TRBJ2-7; the tabulated D call, TRBD2, remains unverified against the DNA. TRBV21-1 is flagged as a pseudogene. CDR3 length: 15 residues. The DNA of the CDR3 is TGTGCCAGCAGCAAGGTTCGGGGGGAGGGAGACGAGCAGTACTTC. Translation gives CASSKVRGEGDEQYF.

This clone has only a few counts. The rearrangement uses TRBV6-1 and TRBJ1-1, with D possibly TRBD1 on 6 matching bases. The CDR3 is 15 residues long. Germline V gene data show CDR1 as MNHNS and CDR2 as SASEGT. V gave up 6 bases and J gave up 1 base, with 15 bases separating them. The CDR3 loop is CASRGTGRGNTEAFF. CDR3 in DNA: TGTGCCAGCAGGGGAACAGGGAGGGGGAACACTGAAGCTTTCTTT.

V and J are TRBV28 and TRBJ2-2, with D possibly TRBD2 on 6 matching bases. Trimming stripped 3 bases from V and 1 base from J, with 12 bases between. Germline V gene lookup returns CDR1 MDHEN and CDR2 SYDVKM. The CDR3 is made up of 16 amino acids. The CDR3 is CASSLVSGLNTGELFF. In DNA, the CDR3 is TGTGCCAGCAGTTTGGTAAGCGGGCTGAACACCGGGGAGCTGTTTTTT.

This clone was found a few times. The chain combines TRBV30 with TRBJ1-1; D remains unclear. The V gene's germline CDR1 is GTSNPN and CDR2 SVGIG (reference sequence). This CDR3 contains 13 residues. V was pared by 2 bases and J by 0 bases, with 7 bases between. CDR3 region: CAWSFQVNTEAFF. CDR3 sequence (DNA): TGTGCCTGGAGTTTTCAGGTGAACACTGAAGCTTTCTTT. Full variable domain (outside the CDR3, taken from reference TRBV30 and TRBJ1-1): SQTIHQWPATLVQPVGSPLSLECTVEGTSNPNLYWYRQAAGRGLQLLFYSVGIGQISSEVPQNLSASRPQDRQFILSSKKLLLSDSGFYLCAWSFQVNTEAFFGQGTRLTVV.

The chain is built from TRBV18 and TRBJ1-5; 8 nucleotides line up with TRBD1. Unmatched junction bases numbered 11, after V lost 3 bases and J lost 7 bases. CDR1 and CDR2 (germline): KGHSH, LQKENI. This CDR3 has 16 residues. The DNA of the CDR3 is TGTGCCAGCTCACCTACGACAGGGGTTCTCGGGCAGCCCCAGCATTTT. It translates to CASSPTTGVLGQPQHF.

The chain links TRBV4-2 to TRBJ1-2; D call uncertain. CDR1 and CDR2 (germline): LGHNA, YNFKEQ. The CDR3 runs to 15 residues. V was trimmed by 0 bases and J by 4 bases, leaving 12 bases between them. This chain's CDR3 is CASSQDLGFGYGYTF. In nucleotides, the CDR3 is TGTGCCAGCAGCCAAGATCTCGGGTTTGGCTATGGCTACACCTTC.

The chain links TRBV7-2 to TRBJ1-2; D is unclear. The V end lost 5 bases, the J end lost 8 bases, and 15 bases lay between the germline ends. This CDR3 has 13 residues. Germline V CDR1 and CDR2: SGHTA, FQGNSA. The CDR3 coding sequence is TGTGCCAGCAGCCCGACCGGGAGTCGGGGCTACACCTTC. Translated, it gives CASSPTGSRGYTF.

The chain employs TRBV29-1 and TRBJ1-2, with a possible D match to TRBD1 (6 bases). The ends were cut back, 6 bases at V and 2 bases at J, with 10 bases in the middle. Germline V gene lookup returns CDR1 SQVTM and CDR2 ANQGSEA. The CDR3 loop spans 12 amino acids. The CDR3 nucleotides are TGCAGCGTCGAGAGGGGGAACTATGGCTACACCTTC. It translates to CSVERGNYGYTF.

This chain links TRBV7-7 with TRBJ2-3; no firm D call. The CDR3 sequence is 13 residues long. From germline, CDR1 is SSHAT and CDR2 FNYEAQ (reference sequence). V lost 3 bases, J lost 3 bases, and 7 bases lay in between. The CDR3 spells CASSLELTDTQYF. CDR3 DNA sequence: TGTGCCAGCAGCTTGGAACTAACAGATACGCAGTATTTT. Full variable domain (rest looked up from reference TRBV7-7 and TRBJ2-3): GAGVSQSPRYKVTKRGQDVTLRCDPISSHATLYWYQQALGQGPEFLTYFNYEAQPDKSGLPSDRFSAERPEGSISTLTIQRTEQRDSAMYRCASSLELTDTQYFGPGTRLTVL.

The chain is built from TRBV5-4 and TRBJ1-2; no reliable D call. The CDR3 is 15 amino acids. The germline V gene has CDR1 SGHNT and CDR2 YYREEE (reference sequence). The V end was cut by 0 bases, the J end by 0 bases, with 9 bases between. The CDR3 loop reads CASSLVSVPNYGYTF. The CDR3 coding sequence is TGTGCCAGCAGCTTGGTGTCAGTTCCTAACTATGGCTACACCTTC.

CDR3 coding DNA: TGTGCCAGCAAATTGGCGGGCCTCTACAATGAGCAGTTCTTC. It translates to CASKLAGLYNEQFF. J is TRBJ2-1 and V is TRBV2; maybe TRBD2 (5 bases). CDR1 SNHLY and CDR2 FYNNEI come from the germline V gene. V lost 7 bases and J lost 3, with 13 bases in between. The CDR3 contains 14 residues. Full variable domain (outside the CDR3, taken from reference TRBV2 and TRBJ2-1): EPEVTQTPSHQVTQMGQEVILRCVPISNHLYFYWYRQILGQKVEFLVSFYNNEISEKSEIFDDQFSVERPDGSNFTLKIRSTKLEDSAMYFCASKLAGLYNEQFFGPGTRLTVL.

The chain employs TRBV6-1 and TRBJ1-5; D is possibly TRBD1 (5 bases). The CDR3 is 13 residues long. Germline loops: CDR1 MNHNS, CDR2 SASEGT. V was pared by 4 bases and J by 9 bases, with 13 bases between. As DNA, the CDR3 is TGTGCCAGCAGTGGAGCGGGAAGGGGGCCCCAGCATTTT. Translating gives CASSGAGRGPQHF.

The V and J genes are TRBV19 and TRBJ1-1, with a tentative D call TRBD1 (5 bases). V dropped 6 bases and J dropped 6 bases, with 17 bases sitting between them. The V gene's germline CDR1 is LNHDA and CDR2 SQIVND (reference sequence). This CDR3 has 14 amino acids. CDR3 region: CASSPPGRRAEAFF. As DNA, the CDR3 is TGTGCCAGTAGCCCACCAGGGCGACGGGCTGAAGCTTTCTTT.

This sequence joins TRBV19 and TRBJ2-5; 10 positions agree with TRBD1. Germline CDR1 reads LNHDA; CDR2 reads SQIVND (reference sequence). The CDR3 is 15 amino acids. The V segment lost 4 bases and the J segment 4 bases; nucleotides outside the gene matches: 6. The CDR3 nucleotides are TGTGCCAGTAGTACCCGACAGGGGGCCCGAGAGACCCAGTACTTC. Protein sequence: CASSTRQGARETQYF.